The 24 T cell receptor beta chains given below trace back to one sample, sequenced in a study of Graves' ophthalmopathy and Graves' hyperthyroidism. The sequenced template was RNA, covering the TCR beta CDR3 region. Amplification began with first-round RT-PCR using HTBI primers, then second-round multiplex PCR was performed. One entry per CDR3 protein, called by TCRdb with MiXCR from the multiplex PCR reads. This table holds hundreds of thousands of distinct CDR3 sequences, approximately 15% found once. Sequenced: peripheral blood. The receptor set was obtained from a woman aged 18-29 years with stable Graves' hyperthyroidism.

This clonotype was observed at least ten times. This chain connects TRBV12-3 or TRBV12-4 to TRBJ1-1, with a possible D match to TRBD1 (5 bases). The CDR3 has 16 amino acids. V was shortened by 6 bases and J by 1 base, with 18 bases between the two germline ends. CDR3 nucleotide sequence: TGTGCCAGCAGGGAGCCGGGGGGACCCACGAACACTGAAGCTTTCTTT. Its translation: CASREPGGPTNTEAFF.

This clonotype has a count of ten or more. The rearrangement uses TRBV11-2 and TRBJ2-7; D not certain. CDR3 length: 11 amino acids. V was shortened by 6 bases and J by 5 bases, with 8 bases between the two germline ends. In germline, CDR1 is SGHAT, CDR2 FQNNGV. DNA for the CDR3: TGTGCCAGCAGATCGCGTAACGAGCAGTACTTC. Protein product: CASRSRNEQYF.

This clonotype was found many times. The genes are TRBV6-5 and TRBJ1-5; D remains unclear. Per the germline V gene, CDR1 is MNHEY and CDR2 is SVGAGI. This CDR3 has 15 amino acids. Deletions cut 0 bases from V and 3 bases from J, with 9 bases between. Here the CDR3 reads CASSYSSQLNQPQHF. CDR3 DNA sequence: TGTGCCAGCAGTTACTCGAGTCAGCTCAATCAGCCCCAGCATTTT.

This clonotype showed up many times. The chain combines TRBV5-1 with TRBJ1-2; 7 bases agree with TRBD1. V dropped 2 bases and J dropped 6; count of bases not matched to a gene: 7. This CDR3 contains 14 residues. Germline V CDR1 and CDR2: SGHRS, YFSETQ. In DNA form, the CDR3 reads TGCGCCAGCAGCTTCCTAGGACAGGCCCATGGCTACACCTTC. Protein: CASSFLGQAHGYTF. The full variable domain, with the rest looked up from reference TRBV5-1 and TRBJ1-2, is KAGVTQTPRYLIKTRGQQVTLSCSPISGHRSVSWYQQTPGQGLQFLFEYFSETQRNKGNFPGRFSGRQFSNSRSEMNVSTLELGDSALYLCASSFLGQAHGYTFGSGTRLTVV.

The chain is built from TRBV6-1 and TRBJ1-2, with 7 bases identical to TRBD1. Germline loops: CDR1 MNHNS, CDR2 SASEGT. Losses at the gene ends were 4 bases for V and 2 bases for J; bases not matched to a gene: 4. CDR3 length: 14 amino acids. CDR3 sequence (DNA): TGTGCCAGCAGTGTTCGGGACAGAAACTATGGCTACACCTTC. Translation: CASSVRDRNYGYTF.

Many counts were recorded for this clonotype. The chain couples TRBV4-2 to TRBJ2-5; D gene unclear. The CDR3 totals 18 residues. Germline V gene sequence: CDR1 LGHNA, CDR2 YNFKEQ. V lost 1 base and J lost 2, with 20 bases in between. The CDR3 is CASSQGGAKTWPQETQYF. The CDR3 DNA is TGTGCCAGCAGCCAAGGTGGCGCCAAAACTTGGCCTCAAGAGACCCAGTACTTC.

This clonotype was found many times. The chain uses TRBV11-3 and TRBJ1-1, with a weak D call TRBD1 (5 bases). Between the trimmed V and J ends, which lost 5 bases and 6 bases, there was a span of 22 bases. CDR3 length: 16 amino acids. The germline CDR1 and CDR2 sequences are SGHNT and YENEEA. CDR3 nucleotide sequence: TGTGCCAGCAGCGTAAGATGGGGCGTCAGGAATCCTGAAGCTTTCTTT. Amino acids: CASSVRWGVRNPEAFF. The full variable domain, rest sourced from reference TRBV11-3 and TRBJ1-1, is EAGVVQSPRYKIIEKKQPVAFWCNPISGHNTLYWYLQNLGQGPELLIRYENEEAVDDSQLPKDRFSAERLKGVDSTLKIQPAELGDSAVYLCASSVRWGVRNPEAFFGQGTRLTVV.

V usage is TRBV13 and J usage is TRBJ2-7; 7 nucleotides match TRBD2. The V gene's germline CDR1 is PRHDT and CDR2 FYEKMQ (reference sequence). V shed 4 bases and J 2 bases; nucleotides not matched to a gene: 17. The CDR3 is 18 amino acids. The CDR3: CASSSGWESPSGTYEQYF. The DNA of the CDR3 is TGTGCCAGCAGCTCCGGTTGGGAGTCTCCTAGCGGTACCTACGAGCAGTACTTC.

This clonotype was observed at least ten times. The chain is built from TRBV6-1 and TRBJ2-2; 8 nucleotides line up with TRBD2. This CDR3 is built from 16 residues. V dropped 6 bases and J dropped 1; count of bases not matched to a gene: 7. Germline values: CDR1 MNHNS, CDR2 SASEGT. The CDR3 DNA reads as TGTGCCAGCAGCCCAGGCGGGGGGCTGAACACCGGGGAGCTGTTTTTT. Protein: CASSPGGGLNTGELFF.

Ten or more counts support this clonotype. CDR3 sequence reads: CASSLSGSVSTEAFF. The CDR3 nucleotides read TGTGCCAGCAGTTTATCGGGATCGGTTTCCACTGAAGCTTTCTTT. The V call is TRBV27, the J call TRBJ1-1; D not certain. Trimming cost V 0 bases and J 4 bases, with 12 bases left between them. There are 15 residues in the CDR3. Germline V gives CDR1 MNHEY, CDR2 SMNVEV (reference sequence).

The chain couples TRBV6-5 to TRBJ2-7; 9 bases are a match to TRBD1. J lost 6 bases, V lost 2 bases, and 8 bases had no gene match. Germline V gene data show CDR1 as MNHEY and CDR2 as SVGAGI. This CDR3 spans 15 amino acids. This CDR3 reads CASSYPRDREGEQYF. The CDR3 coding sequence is TGTGCCAGCAGTTACCCCCGGGACAGGGAGGGCGAGCAGTACTTC.

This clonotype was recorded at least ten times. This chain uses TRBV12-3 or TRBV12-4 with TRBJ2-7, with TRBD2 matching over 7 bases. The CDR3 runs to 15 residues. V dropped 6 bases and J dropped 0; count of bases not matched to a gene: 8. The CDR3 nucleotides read TGTGCCAGCAGCCCCCAAGCGGGGAGCTCCTACGAGCAGTACTTC. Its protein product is CASSPQAGSSYEQYF.

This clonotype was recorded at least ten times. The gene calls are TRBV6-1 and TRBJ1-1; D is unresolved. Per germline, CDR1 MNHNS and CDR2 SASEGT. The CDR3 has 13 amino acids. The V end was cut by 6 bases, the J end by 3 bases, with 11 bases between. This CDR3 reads CASRRNTYTEAFF. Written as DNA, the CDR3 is TGTGCCAGCAGGAGGAACACTTACACTGAAGCTTTCTTT.

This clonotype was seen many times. The CDR3 nucleotides read TGTGCCAGCAGTGACTTGGTGCGGACTGAAGCTTTCTTT. Its translation is CASSDLVRTEAFF. The chain is built from TRBV6-1 and TRBJ1-1; D is unclear. V lost 3 bases to trimming and J lost 5 bases, with 10 bases between them. This CDR3 contains 13 residues. CDR1 and CDR2 (germline): MNHNS, SASEGT.

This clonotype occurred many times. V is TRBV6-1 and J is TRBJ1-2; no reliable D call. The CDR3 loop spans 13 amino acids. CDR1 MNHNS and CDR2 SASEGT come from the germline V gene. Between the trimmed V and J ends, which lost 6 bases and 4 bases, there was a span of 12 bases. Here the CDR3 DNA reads TGTGCCAGCAGCCGAGGTGCTGGCTATGGCTACACCTTC. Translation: CASSRGAGYGYTF.

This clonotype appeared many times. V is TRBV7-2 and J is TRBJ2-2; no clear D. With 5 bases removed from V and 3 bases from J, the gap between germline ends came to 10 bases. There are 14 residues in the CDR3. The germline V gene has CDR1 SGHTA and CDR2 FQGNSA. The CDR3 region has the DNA TGTGCCAGCAGCCTTCTCCCTTACACCGGGGAGCTGTTTTTT. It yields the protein CASSLLPYTGELFF.

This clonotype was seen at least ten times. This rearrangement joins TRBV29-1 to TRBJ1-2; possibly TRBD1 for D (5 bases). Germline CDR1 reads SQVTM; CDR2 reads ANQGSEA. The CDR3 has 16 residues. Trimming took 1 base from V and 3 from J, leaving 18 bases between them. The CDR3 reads CSVEALGVSDYYGYTF. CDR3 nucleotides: TGCAGCGTTGAAGCCTTAGGGGTATCGGATTACTATGGCTACACCTTC.

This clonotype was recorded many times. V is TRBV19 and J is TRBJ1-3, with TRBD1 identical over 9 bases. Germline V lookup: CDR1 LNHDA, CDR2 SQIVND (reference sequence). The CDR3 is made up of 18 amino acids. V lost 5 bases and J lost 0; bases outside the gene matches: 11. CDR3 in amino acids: CASSLRGTGTRSGNTIYF. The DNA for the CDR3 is TGTGCCAGTAGTCTCCGGGGGACAGGGACCCGCTCTGGAAACACCATATATTTT.

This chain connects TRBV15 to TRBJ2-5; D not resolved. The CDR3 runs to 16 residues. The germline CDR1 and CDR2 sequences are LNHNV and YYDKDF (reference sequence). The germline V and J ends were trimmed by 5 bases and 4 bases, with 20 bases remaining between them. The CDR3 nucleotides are TGTGCCACCAGCGATACCGAAATGGGTAGTCGAGAGACCCAGTACTTC. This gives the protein CATSDTEMGSRETQYF.

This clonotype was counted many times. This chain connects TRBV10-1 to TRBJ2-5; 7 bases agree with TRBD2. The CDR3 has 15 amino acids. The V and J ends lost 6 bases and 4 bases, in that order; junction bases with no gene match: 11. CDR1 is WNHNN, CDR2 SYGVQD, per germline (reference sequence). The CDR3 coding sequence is TGCGCCAGCAGGGCGGGAACGGGGGGTGTAGAGACCCAGTACTTC. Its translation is CASRAGTGGVETQYF.

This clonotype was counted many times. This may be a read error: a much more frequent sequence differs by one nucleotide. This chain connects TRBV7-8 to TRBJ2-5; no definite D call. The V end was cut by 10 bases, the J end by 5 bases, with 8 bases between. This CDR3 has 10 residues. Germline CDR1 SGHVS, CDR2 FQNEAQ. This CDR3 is CATRHETQYF. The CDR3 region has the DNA TGTGCCACCAGGCATGAGACCCAGTACTTC.

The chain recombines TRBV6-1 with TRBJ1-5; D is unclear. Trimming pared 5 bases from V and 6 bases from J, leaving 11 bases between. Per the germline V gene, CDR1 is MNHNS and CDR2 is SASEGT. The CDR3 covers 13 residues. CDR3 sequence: CASSRRVGQPQHF. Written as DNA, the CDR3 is TGTGCCAGCAGTCGGAGGGTAGGTCAGCCCCAGCATTTT.

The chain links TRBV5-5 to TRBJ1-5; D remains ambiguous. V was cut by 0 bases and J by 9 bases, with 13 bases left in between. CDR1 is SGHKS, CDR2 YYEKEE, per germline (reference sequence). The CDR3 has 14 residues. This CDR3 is CASSLGQFLGPQHF. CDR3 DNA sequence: TGTGCCAGCAGCTTGGGGCAGTTCTTAGGGCCCCAGCATTTT.

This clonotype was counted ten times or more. The CDR3 DNA follows: TGTGCCAGCAGTCCCCCGACAGGGTCCTATGGCTACACCTTC. Its protein product is CASSPPTGSYGYTF. The genes are TRBV12-3 or TRBV12-4 and TRBJ1-2; 7 nucleotides line up with TRBD1. There are 14 residues in the CDR3. V gave up 5 bases and J gave up 4 bases; unmatched junction bases: 7.